The next 5 T cell receptor beta chains were all read from a single sample in a study of blood T cell repertoires in COVID-19. Repertoires were generated with immunoSEQ multiplex PCR, while TCRdb's copy carries only in-frame clones and drops some. There are about 310,000 clones in the sample; around 86% occur only once, and roughly 1.3% lies in the top ten. Sequencing was done on a sample of peripheral blood. The origin of the receptors is a man between 65 and 79 years old with acute or convalescent COVID-19.

The gene calls are TRBV5-4 and TRBJ1-2, with D unresolved. Trimming removed 0 bases at V and 3 bases at J, with 6 bases between. The CDR3 runs 13 residues. Germline CDR1 is SGHNT and CDR2 is YYREEE (reference sequence). The chain's CDR3 is CASSLGGDYGYTF. The CDR3 DNA reads TGTGCCAGCAGCTTGGGCGGAGACTATGGCTACACCTTC.

V and J are TRBV15 and TRBJ1-5; no clear D gene. There are 13 residues in the CDR3. V lost 11 bases and J lost 2, with 13 bases in between. CDR1 and CDR2 (germline): LNHNV, YYDKDF (reference sequence). In DNA form, the CDR3 reads TGTGCCGCGAGCGGCATTGGCAATCAGCCCCAGCATTTT. Protein product: CAASGIGNQPQHF. Filled out from reference TRBV15 and TRBJ1-5, the complete variable domain reads DAMVIQNPRYQVTQFGKPVTLSCSQTLNHNVMYWYQQKSSQAPKLLFHYYDKDFNNEADTPDNFQSRRPNTSFCFLDIRSPGLGDTAMYLCAASGIGNQPQHFGDGTRLSIL.

This chain connects TRBV30 to TRBJ1-2; D gene unclear. Trimming removed 2 bases from V and 8 bases from J, with 18 bases in between. This CDR3 has 14 residues. Germline V gene lookup returns CDR1 GTSNPN and CDR2 SVGIG (reference sequence). The CDR3 bases are TGTGCCTGGAGTCACCCGGGGAGGGAGACAGGCTACACCTTC. Protein sequence: CAWSHPGRETGYTF.

J is TRBJ1-4 and V is TRBV7-2, with D tentatively TRBD1 (5 bases). Between the trimmed V and J ends, which lost 1 base and 7 bases, there was a span of 16 bases. From germline, CDR1 is SGHTA and CDR2 FQGNSA. The CDR3 consists of 16 residues. The CDR3 protein is CASSLGIPRVGEKLFF. The CDR3 nucleotides are TGTGCCAGCAGCTTAGGTATCCCCAGGGTGGGTGAAAAACTGTTTTTT.

The chain links TRBV7-9 to TRBJ1-5; no clear D. Germline loops: CDR1 SEHNR, CDR2 FQNEAQ (reference sequence). CDR3 length: 15 amino acids. V dropped 3 bases and J dropped 0 bases, with 9 bases sitting between them. The CDR3: CASSFSGDSNQPQHF. In nucleotides, the CDR3 is TGTGCCAGCAGCTTTTCCGGGGATAGCAATCAGCCCCAGCATTTT.